The source of this TCR beta chain is a study of OX40 agonist ivuxolimab in advanced cancers. Whole-study context: The patients got ivuxolimab, which is an agonistic anti-OX40 (CD134) antibody. Hepatocellular carcinoma, melanoma, renal cell or head and neck cancer affected the dose-escalation patients. Averaging about 60 years in age, with a range of 23 to 79, the cohort was 82.7% male. Study-wide points: By week 6 at 0.1 to 3.0 mg/kg, blood CD4+ and CD8+ T cells had expanded clonally.

Germline V CDR1 and CDR2: MNHEY, SVGAGI. This CDR3 is built from 12 residues. V shed 11 bases and J 6 bases; nucleotides not matched to a gene: 6. Measured with immunoSEQ multiplex PCR; TCRdb has only the in-frame clones, and not every one. The sample records some 99,000 clones, approximately 80% being singletons. Concerning this clone itself: Its antigen is currently unknown.

The TCR was taken from an adult with an advanced solid tumor such as melanoma, head and neck, liver or kidney cancer. Here the sequenced sample was CD4+ or CD8+ T cells sorted from blood, taken in a trial of the OX40 agonist ivuxolimab. The chain couples TRBV6-5 to TRBJ2-7; 11 bases are shared with TRBD1. DNA of the CDR3: TGTGCCTCCCAGGACAGGGGGCGCGAGCAGTACTTC. It is translated as CASQDRGREQYF.